The next 5 T cell receptor beta chains were all read from a single sample in a study of Ad26.COV2.S vaccination and SARS-CoV-2 variants (dated by TCRdb to the early 2020s). The treatment or condition label, read with the paper, signifies: 15 to 20 received Ad26.COV2.S at low or high dose, single or two shots; 5 received placebo; per-sample allocation not given. For vaccine and placebo recipients, the sequenced repertoires came from samples collected on day 63 after the first injection. Libraries came from the immunoSEQ multiplex PCR assay. The source is immuneACCESS, and TCRdb retained only in-frame sequences with V and J called. Part of the clones is not carried over; for the studies checked, unresolved V genes explain less than half of this, and the remainder is unexplained. For this sample the table gives 440,000 or so clones, of which about 92% were detected only once. In total, the top ten clones hold under 4.5% of the sample.

The specimen was peripheral blood, collected in a trial of Ad26.COV2.S vaccine versus placebo. Receptors were obtained from a person between 18 and 65 years old who received the Ad26.COV2.S COVID-19 vaccine or a placebo.

The chain combines TRBV18 with TRBJ2-5, with TRBD2 matching 11 bases. Trimming cost V 5 bases and J 4 bases; bases outside gene matches: 6. The CDR3 is 15 amino acids. The germline V gene has CDR1 KGHSH and CDR2 LQKENI. This CDR3 is CASSILAGVLETQYF. The DNA of the CDR3 is TGTGCCAGCTCAATACTAGCGGGAGTTTTAGAGACCCAGTACTTC.

The chain is built from TRBV20-1 and TRBJ2-3; 11 bases align to TRBD2. This CDR3 region has 18 residues. V lost 3 bases to trimming and J lost 2 bases; unmatched junction nucleotides: 13. Per germline, CDR1 DFQATT and CDR2 SNEGSKA (reference sequence). For the CDR3, the DNA is TGCAGTGCTAGTCCCACTAGCGGGGGAGGGTCTTACACAGATACGCAGTATTTT. Its protein is CSASPTSGGGSYTDTQYF.

V usage is TRBV4-2 and J usage is TRBJ2-3; perhaps TRBD2 as D (5 bases). V shed 0 bases and J shed 2 bases, with 12 bases lying between them. The CDR3 contains 16 residues. Germline assignment: CDR1 LGHNA and CDR2 YNFKEQ. This chain's CDR3 is CASSQEDSRPTDTQYF. The CDR3 DNA reads TGTGCCAGCAGCCAAGAGGACTCCCGGCCCACAGATACGCAGTATTTT.

The chain couples TRBV5-1 to TRBJ2-1; D remains unclear. Germline assignment: CDR1 SGHRS and CDR2 YFSETQ. Trimming stripped 0 bases from V and 6 bases from J, with 10 bases between. This CDR3 is 14 amino acids long. The CDR3: CASSLALAINEQFF. Written as DNA, the CDR3 is TGCGCCAGCAGCTTGGCCTTGGCAATCAATGAGCAGTTCTTC.

The rearrangement links TRBV11-3 to TRBJ2-7; no firm D call. This CDR3 has 12 residues. CDR1 and CDR2 from the germline V gene are SGHNT and YENEEA. The ends were cut back, 1 base at V and 5 bases at J, with 6 bases in the middle. The CDR3 reads CASSLVGDEQYF. The CDR3, as DNA: TGTGCCAGCAGCTTAGTAGGCGACGAGCAGTACTTC.